This passage covers 25 T cell receptor beta chains from one sample sequenced in a study of OX40 agonist ivuxolimab in advanced cancers. Using immunoSEQ multiplex PCR, the repertoire was profiled, and TCRdb retains in-frame clones only, with some absent. This sample has fewer than 50,000 clones; more than 80% occur once, and the top ten carry over 2.5%. The sample consisted of CD4+ or CD8+ T cells sorted from blood, taken in a trial of the OX40 agonist ivuxolimab. These receptors were collected from an adult with an advanced solid tumor such as melanoma, head and neck, liver or kidney cancer.

J is TRBJ1-1 and V is TRBV7-2; D remains unclear. This CDR3 is 13 amino acids long. Germline V CDR1 and CDR2: SGHTA, FQGNSA. Trimming took 3 bases from V and 1 from J, leaving 6 bases between them. CDR3 loop: CASSFSQNTEAFF. DNA of the CDR3: TGTGCCAGCAGCTTTTCACAGAACACTGAAGCTTTCTTT.

There are a few counts of this clone. The genes are TRBV9 and TRBJ1-2; D unresolved. CDR3 length: 14 amino acids. From germline, CDR1 is SGDLS and CDR2 YYNGEE. Deletions cut 0 bases from V and 2 bases from J, with 8 bases between. The CDR3 region is CASSVGTANYGYTF. For the CDR3, the DNA is TGTGCCAGCAGCGTAGGGACGGCGAACTATGGCTACACCTTC.

V and J are TRBV11-3 and TRBJ1-1, with D maybe TRBD1 (6 bases). There are 12 residues in the CDR3. The V gene lost 5 bases and the J gene lost 3 bases, with 7 bases spanning the gap. Germline CDR1 is SGHNT and CDR2 is YENEEA. The CDR3 is CASSDRYTEAFF. As DNA, the CDR3 is TGTGCCAGCAGCGACAGGTACACTGAAGCTTTCTTT.

Worth noting for this clone: Being one base from a much bigger clone, this may be a read error. The chain carries TRBV7-4 and TRBJ1-3; weak D call: TRBD1 (6 bases). Trimming took 8 bases from V and 4 from J, leaving 18 bases between them. Germline V gene lookup returns CDR1 SGHVT and CDR2 SQSDAQ. CDR3 length equals 15 residues. CDR3 nucleotides: TGTGCCAGCGGCCCCAGACAGGCATCGGGAAACACCATATATTTT. Translation: CASGPRQASGNTIYF.

This chain uses TRBV10-3 with TRBJ2-7; weak D call: TRBD1 (5 bases). This CDR3 region has 17 residues. Germline CDR1 and CDR2: ENHRY and SYGVKD. V gave up 2 bases and J gave up 0 bases, with 17 bases separating them. The CDR3 is CAISERGWAGDSYEQYF. The CDR3 DNA reads TGTGCCATCAGTGAGAGGGGATGGGCAGGTGACTCCTACGAGCAGTACTTC.

The chain carries TRBV19 and TRBJ1-5; D call uncertain. Trimming pared 6 bases from V and 8 bases from J, leaving 14 bases between. Germline V gives CDR1 LNHDA, CDR2 SQIVND (reference sequence). The CDR3 has 13 residues. The CDR3, as DNA: TGTGCCAGTAGCCATAACATGAGGGAGCCCCAGCATTTT. Protein product: CASSHNMREPQHF.

The gene calls are TRBV7-9 and TRBJ2-1, with 13 bases that match TRBD2. The ends lost 5 bases at V and 5 bases at J; junction bases unmatched: 9. This CDR3 contains 17 residues. The germline V gene encodes CDR1 SEHNR and CDR2 FQNEAQ (reference sequence). This CDR3 is CASSKLAGGPFHNEQFF. The CDR3 region has the DNA TGTGCCAGCAGCAAACTAGCGGGAGGGCCTTTCCACAATGAGCAGTTCTTC.

The V gene is TRBV27, the J gene TRBJ2-3; 7 bases are shared with TRBD1. Trimming cost V 6 bases and J 4 bases; bases outside gene matches: 10. The CDR3 is 15 residues long. Germline loops: CDR1 MNHEY, CDR2 SMNVEV (reference sequence). The CDR3: CASSPRGMLPDTQYF. The DNA for the CDR3 is TGTGCCAGCAGCCCCAGGGGGATGCTCCCAGATACGCAGTATTTT.

The sample holds a few counts of this clone. This rearrangement joins TRBV9 to TRBJ1-5, with TRBD1 identical over 9 bases. The CDR3 is 14 residues long. V was clipped by 0 bases and J by 5 bases; unmatched bases: 0. The germline CDR1 and CDR2 sequences are SGDLS and YYNGEE. DNA for the CDR3: TGTGCCAGCAGCGTAGGGACAGGGGATCAGCCCCAGCATTTT. Residues: CASSVGTGDQPQHF.

This clone was found a few times. The chain joins TRBV7-3 to TRBJ2-2; 9 positions match TRBD1. V lost 5 bases, J lost 3 bases, and 4 bases stayed unmatched. This CDR3 contains 15 residues. Per germline, CDR1 SGHTA and CDR2 FQGTGA. The CDR3 is CASSRDRDDTGELFF. The DNA for the CDR3 is TGTGCCAGCAGCAGGGACAGGGATGACACCGGGGAGCTGTTTTTT.

This chain uses TRBV5-6 with TRBJ2-1; no reliable D call. The length of the CDR3 is 15 residues. Trimming took off 0 bases at V and 0 bases at J, with 7 bases between the two ends. The germline V gene encodes CDR1 SGHDT and CDR2 YYEEEE. CDR3 DNA: TGTGCCAGCAGCTTGGGCACAAGCTCCTACAATGAGCAGTTCTTC. Translation gives CASSLGTSSYNEQFF.

The count of this clone is one. The J gene is TRBJ2-2, the V gene TRBV11-3, with 10 bases identical to TRBD1. The germline gives CDR1 SGHNT, CDR2 YENEEA. The V gene end was trimmed by 5 bases and the J gene end by 4 bases; junction bases not matched to a gene: 1. This CDR3 has 14 amino acids. This chain's CDR3 is CASSRDRGTGELFF. The CDR3 nucleotides read TGTGCCAGCAGCCGGGACAGGGGCACCGGGGAGCTGTTTTTT.

V is TRBV2 and J is TRBJ2-5; 7 bases fit TRBD2. CDR1 SNHLY and CDR2 FYNNEI come from the germline V gene. The CDR3 is made up of 14 amino acids. The V segment lost 2 bases and the J segment 4 bases; nucleotides outside the gene matches: 4. CDR3 amino acids: CASSEYGGGETQYF. For the CDR3, the DNA is TGTGCCAGCAGTGAATATGGGGGGGGAGAGACCCAGTACTTC.

CDR3 amino acids: CASSPPDRGSYEQYF. In DNA, the CDR3 is TGTGCCAGCTCACCACCGGACAGGGGGTCCTACGAGCAGTACTTC. This chain uses TRBV18 with TRBJ2-7; the match to TRBD1 covers 10 bases. Germline values: CDR1 KGHSH, CDR2 LQKENI. The CDR3 length is 15 residues. With 0 bases clipped from V and 1 base from J, the junction kept 0 bases outside the gene matches.

This chain joins TRBV6-5 and TRBJ2-1; D not resolved. Trimming left V 3 bases short and J 9 bases short, with 6 bases between. The germline V gene encodes CDR1 MNHEY and CDR2 SVGAGI. The CDR3 has 11 amino acids. In DNA, the CDR3 is TGTGCCAGCAGTTATTTGAGTGAGCAGTTCTTC. This encodes CASSYLSEQFF.

V gene TRBV10-3 combines with J gene TRBJ1-1; D is uncertain. The germline CDR1 and CDR2 sequences are ENHRY and SYGVKD. The CDR3 loop spans 15 amino acids. Trimming removed 0 bases from V and 3 bases from J, with 11 bases in between. The CDR3 protein is CAISESIIRDTEAFF. CDR3 coding DNA: TGTGCCATCAGTGAGTCTATCATCAGAGACACTGAAGCTTTCTTT.

This clone is medium-sized within its sample. J is TRBJ1-2 and V is TRBV28; TRBD1 is a possible D gene (5 bases). Looked up from germline, CDR1 is MDHEN and CDR2 is SYDVKM. CDR3 length: 13 residues. Trimming took off 6 bases at V and 8 bases at J, with 16 bases between the two ends. CDR3 in amino acids: CASSYGTLGGYTF. The CDR3 nucleotides are TGTGCCAGCAGCTATGGGACCTTAGGGGGCTACACCTTC.

The chain has TRBV6-1 and TRBJ1-5, with 7 bases lining up with TRBD1. V lost 7 bases to trimming and J lost 0 bases; unmatched junction nucleotides: 6. CDR3 length: 15 amino acids. Germline assignment: CDR1 MNHNS and CDR2 SASEGT. CDR3 nucleotides: TGTGCCAGCACTGGACAGGTAAATAGCAATCAGCCCCAGCATTTT. Protein: CASTGQVNSNQPQHF.

The chain links TRBV5-8 to TRBJ1-1, with D unresolved. V was pared by 3 bases and J by 7 bases, with 13 bases between. Germline CDR1 and CDR2: SGHTS and YDEGEE. The CDR3 has 13 residues. CDR3 protein: CASSYGEGIEAFF. The CDR3 DNA follows: TGTGCCAGCAGCTATGGGGAAGGGATTGAAGCTTTCTTT.

This clone was observed a few times. The genes are TRBV18 and TRBJ1-1; D gene unclear. CDR1 KGHSH and CDR2 LQKENI come from the germline V gene. The V end was cut by 4 bases, the J end by 1 base, with 13 bases between. This CDR3 spans 15 amino acids. CDR3 loop: CASSLAGERNTEAFF. Written as DNA, the CDR3 is TGTGCCAGCTCACTGGCAGGAGAAAGGAACACTGAAGCTTTCTTT. Combining the CDR3 with reference TRBV18 and TRBJ1-1 gives the whole variable domain NAGVMQNPRHLVRRRGQEARLRCSPMKGHSHVYWYRQLPEEGLKFMVYLQKENIIDESGMPKERFSAEFPKEGPSILRIQQVVRGDSAAYFCASSLAGERNTEAFFGQGTRLTVV.

The V and J genes are TRBV2 and TRBJ1-1; no clear D gene. Germline V CDR1 and CDR2: SNHLY, FYNNEI. V lost 1 base to trimming and J lost 0 bases, with 9 bases between them. CDR3 length: 15 residues. CDR3 amino acids: CASSEDASMNTEAFF. CDR3 sequence (DNA): TGTGCCAGCAGTGAAGATGCGTCGATGAACACTGAAGCTTTCTTT.

The V call is TRBV28, the J call TRBJ1-1, with D possibly being TRBD1 (6 bases). Between the trimmed V and J ends, which lost 5 bases and 1 base, there was a span of 11 bases. From germline, CDR1 is MDHEN and CDR2 SYDVKM. The CDR3 consists of 14 residues. The CDR3 DNA reads as TGTGCCAGCAGTGGGGGACAAGAGAACACTGAAGCTTTCTTT. Protein: CASSGGQENTEAFF.

The rearrangement uses TRBV27 and TRBJ2-6; the D is unclear. V was clipped by 5 bases and J by 0 bases, with 17 bases between them. Germline CDR1 and CDR2: MNHEY and SMNVEV (reference sequence). CDR3 length equals 18 residues. For the CDR3, the DNA is TGTGCCAGCAGTGGCGCATCCTCTCCCCTCTCTGGGGCCAACGTCCTGACTTTC. This sequence encodes CASSGASSPLSGANVLTF.

The J gene is TRBJ2-1, the V gene TRBV9, with 11 bases lining up with TRBD2. The trim removed 3 bases at V and 8 bases at J, leaving 7 bases unmatched. CDR1 SGDLS and CDR2 YYNGEE come from the germline V gene. The CDR3 sequence is 15 residues long. The CDR3 spells CASSALAGEGDEQFF. CDR3 in DNA: TGTGCCAGCAGCGCACTAGCGGGAGAGGGGGATGAGCAGTTCTTC. The full variable domain, its missing parts supplied by reference TRBV9 and TRBJ2-1, is DSGVTQTPKHLITATGQRVTLRCSPRSGDLSVYWYQQSLDQGLQFLIQYYNGEERAKGNILERFSAQQFPDLHSELNLSSLELGDSALYFCASSALAGEGDEQFFGPGTRLTVL.

The chain employs TRBV6-1 and TRBJ2-7; unclear D gene. This CDR3 has 14 residues. V lost 6 bases, J lost 0 bases, and 12 bases lay in between. Germline values: CDR1 MNHNS, CDR2 SASEGT. DNA for the CDR3: TGTGCCAGCAGGCCTCTTTTTAGCTCCTACGAGCAGTACGTC. This sequence encodes CASRPLFSSYEQYV.